This T cell receptor beta chain emerged from a study of blood T cells in healthy people across ages. The draw of peripheral blood yielded about 10 milliliters from each donor. For the second PCR, which ran for about 7 to 12 cycles, a sample-barcoded 5' primer and a J-beta primer mix were used. In TCRdb, the 5' RACE reads were re-called with MiXCR into one record per CDR3 protein. The table lists over 500,000 distinct CDR3 sequences, about 28% of them singletons. Findings and limits, study-wide: Both higher diversity and more naive CD4+ cells marked long-lived donors when set against aged donors.

The germline V gene encodes CDR1 MNHNY and CDR2 SVGAGI (reference sequence). The CDR3 has 16 amino acids. Trimming took 0 bases from V and 2 from J, leaving 12 bases between them. This clonotype was found a few times. Its antigen is unidentified. These same data were also listed under a study on T cells of mothers and their children. That source reports: Each donor was one of three healthy Caucasian mothers or one of their six children. Slightly, though not significantly, more overlap was seen in related than in unrelated mother-child pairs.

Sequenced: blood. The J gene is TRBJ2-3, the V gene TRBV6-6; D possibly corresponds to TRBD2 (5 bases). This clonotype was sampled from a boy aged 2 to 10 in good health. This chain's CDR3 is CASSYSGDYYTDTQYF. The CDR3 nucleotides read TGTGCCAGCAGTTACTCTGGAGACTATTACACAGATACGCAGTATTTT.